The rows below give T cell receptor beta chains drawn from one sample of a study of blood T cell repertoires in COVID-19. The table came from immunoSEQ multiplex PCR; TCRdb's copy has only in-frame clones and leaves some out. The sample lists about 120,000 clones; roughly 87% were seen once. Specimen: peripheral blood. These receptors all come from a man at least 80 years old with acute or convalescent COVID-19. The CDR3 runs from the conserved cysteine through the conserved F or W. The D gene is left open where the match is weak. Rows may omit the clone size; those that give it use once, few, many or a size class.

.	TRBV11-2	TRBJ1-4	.	CASSSLNPYEKLFF	TGTGCCAGCAGCTCCCTTAATCCGTATGAAAAACTGTTTTTT
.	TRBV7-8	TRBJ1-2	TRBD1	CASSLAGQGANGYTF	TGTGCCAGCAGCTTAGCGGGACAGGGGGCGAATGGCTACACCTTC
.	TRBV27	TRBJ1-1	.	CASSLQTGNTEAFF	TGTGCCAGCAGTTTACAGACGGGAAACACTGAAGCTTTCTTT
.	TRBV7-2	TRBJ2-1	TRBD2	CASSLEVAGWGEQFF	TGTGCCAGCAGCTTAGAGGTAGCGGGATGGGGTGAGCAGTTCTTC
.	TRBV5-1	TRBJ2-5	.	CASSLREAQETQYF	TGCGCCAGCAGCTTGAGAGAAGCACAAGAGACCCAGTACTTC
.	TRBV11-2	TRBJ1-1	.	CASSNSRNTEAFF	TGTGCCAGCAGCAACAGCAGAAACACTGAAGCTTTCTTT
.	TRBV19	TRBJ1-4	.	CASRAGGKIATNEKLFF	TGTGCCAGTAGGGCCGGAGGAAAAATTGCAACTAATGAAAAACTGTTTTTT
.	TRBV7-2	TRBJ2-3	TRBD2	CASSPGGNTQYF	TGTGCCAGCAGCCCGGGGGGAAATACGCAGTATTTT
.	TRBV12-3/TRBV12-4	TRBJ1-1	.	CASSLDSEAFF	TGTGCCAGCAGTTTAGACAGTGAAGCTTTCTTT
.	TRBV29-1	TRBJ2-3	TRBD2	CSVASGTDTQYF	TGCAGCGTTGCTAGCGGGACAGATACGCAGTATTTT
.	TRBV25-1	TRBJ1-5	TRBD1	CASRDRGDQPQHF	TGTGCCAGCAGGGACAGGGGAGATCAGCCCCAGCATTTT
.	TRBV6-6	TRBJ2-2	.	CASSSHDRDTGELFF	TGTGCCAGCAGTTCGCACGACAGAGACACCGGGGAGCTGTTTTTT
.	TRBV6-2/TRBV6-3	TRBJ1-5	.	CASSAQGNQPQHF	TGTGCCAGCAGCGCGCAGGGCAATCAGCCCCAGCATTTT
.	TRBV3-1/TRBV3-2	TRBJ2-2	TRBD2	CASSQAGLDTGELFF	TGTGCCAGCAGCCAGGCTGGACTAGACACCGGGGAGCTGTTTTTT
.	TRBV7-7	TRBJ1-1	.	CASSAQVNTEAFF	TGTGCTAGCAGCGCCCAGGTGAACACTGAAGCTTTCTTT
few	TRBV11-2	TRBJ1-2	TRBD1	CASSFDRGVDGYTF	TGTGCCAGCAGCTTTGACAGGGGGGTTGATGGCTACACCTTC
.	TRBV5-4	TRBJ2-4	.	CASSPDLRAGIQYF	TGTGCCAGCAGCCCGGACTTGAGGGCCGGCATTCAGTACTTC
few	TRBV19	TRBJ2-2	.	CASSPRTAPNTGELFF	TGTGCCAGTAGTCCACGGACAGCACCGAACACCGGGGAGCTGTTTTTT
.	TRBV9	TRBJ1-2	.	CASSPLLREKGGYTF	TGTGCCAGCAGCCCCCTCTTAAGGGAGAAAGGCGGCTACACCTTC
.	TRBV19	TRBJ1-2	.	CASSVDRSYGYTF	TGTGCCAGTAGTGTCGACAGAAGCTATGGCTACACCTTC
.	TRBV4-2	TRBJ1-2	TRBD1	CASSHPPPGQGINYGYTF	TGTGCCAGCAGCCATCCTCCTCCGGGACAGGGGATCAACTATGGCTACACCTTC
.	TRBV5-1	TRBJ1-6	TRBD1	CASSVGQDYNSPLHF	TGCGCCAGCAGCGTGGGACAGGATTATAATTCACCCCTCCACTTT
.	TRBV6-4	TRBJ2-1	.	CATKGGSLANEQFF	TGTGCCACCAAAGGGGGTAGTCTCGCGAATGAGCAGTTCTTC
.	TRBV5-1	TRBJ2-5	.	CASRRGSQETQYF	TGCGCCAGCAGAAGGGGCAGCCAAGAGACCCAGTACTTC
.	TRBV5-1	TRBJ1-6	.	CASSLGGASYNSPLHF	TGCGCCAGCAGCTTAGGAGGGGCTTCCTATAATTCACCCCTCCACTTT
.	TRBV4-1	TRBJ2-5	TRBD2	CASSQTSGGQQETQYF	TGCGCCAGCAGCCAAACTAGCGGGGGGCAACAAGAGACCCAGTACTTC
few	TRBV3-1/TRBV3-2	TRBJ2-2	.	CASSHQAANTGELFF	TGTGCCAGCAGCCATCAAGCGGCTAACACCGGGGAGCTGTTTTTT
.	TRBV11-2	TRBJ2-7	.	CASSPFYEQYF	TGTGCCAGCAGCCCTTTCTACGAGCAGTACTTC
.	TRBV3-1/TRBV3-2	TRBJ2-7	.	CASSQVEEVGEQYF	TGTGCCAGCAGCCAAGTAGAAGAGGTGGGCGAGCAGTACTTC
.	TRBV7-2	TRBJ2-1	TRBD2	CASSLGLAGGRDEQFF	TGTGCCAGCAGCTTGGGGCTAGCGGGAGGACGGGATGAGCAGTTCTTC
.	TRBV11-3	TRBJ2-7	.	CASSKDRTYEQYF	TGTGCCAGCAGCAAGGACAGAACCTACGAGCAGTACTTC
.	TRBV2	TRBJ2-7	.	CASAQTYEQYF	TGTGCCAGTGCACAGACCTACGAGCAGTACTTC
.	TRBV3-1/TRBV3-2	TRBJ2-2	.	CASSPRQLPDPGELFF	TGTGCCAGCAGCCCCCGACAGCTCCCTGATCCCGGGGAGCTGTTTTTT
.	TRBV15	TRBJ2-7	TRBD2	CATSRGPSAGEWYEQYF	TGTGCCACCAGCAGGGGCCCCTCCGCGGGAGAGTGGTACGAGCAGTACTTC
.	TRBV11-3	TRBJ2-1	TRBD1	CASSGGQGLYNEQFF	TGTGCCAGCAGCGGGGGACAGGGGTTGTACAATGAGCAGTTCTTC
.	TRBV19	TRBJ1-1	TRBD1	CASFSEQGASVGTEAFF	TGTGCCAGTTTCTCTGAGCAGGGGGCTTCTGTCGGCACTGAAGCTTTCTTT
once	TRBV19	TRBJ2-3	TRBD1	CASSENRGDTQYF	TGTGCCAGTAGTGAAAACAGGGGAGATACGCAGTATTTT
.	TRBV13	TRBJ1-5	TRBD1	CASSLGTGVYSNQPQHF	TGTGCCAGCAGCTTGGGGACAGGGGTTTATAGCAATCAGCCCCAGCATTTT
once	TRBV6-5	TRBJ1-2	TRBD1	CASRNGQGYGYTF	TGTGCCAGCAGAAACGGACAGGGTTATGGCTACACCTTC
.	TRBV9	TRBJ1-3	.	CASSDPIDRSGNTIYF	TGTGCCAGCAGCGACCCGATTGACAGGTCTGGAAACACCATATATTTT
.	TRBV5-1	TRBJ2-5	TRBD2	CASSFLLAAQGETQYF	TGCGCCAGCAGCTTTTTACTAGCGGCCCAGGGAGAGACCCAGTACTTC
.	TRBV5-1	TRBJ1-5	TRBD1	CASSLDPDRAQPQHF	TGCGCCAGCAGCTTGGACCCCGACAGGGCACAGCCCCAGCATTTT
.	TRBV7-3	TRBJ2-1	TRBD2	CASSSMEGKSGKYNEQFF	TGTGCCAGCAGCTCGATGGAAGGGAAGAGCGGGAAATACAATGAGCAGTTCTTC
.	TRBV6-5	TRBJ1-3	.	CASIGRRTGNTIYF	TGTGCCAGCATTGGCCGCCGTACTGGAAACACCATATATTTT
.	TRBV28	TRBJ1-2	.	CASSLDWETGGYTF	TGTGCCAGCAGTTTGGACTGGGAGACGGGAGGCTACACCTTC
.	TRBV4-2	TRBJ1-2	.	CASSQDKADYGYTF	TGTGCCAGCAGCCAAGATAAGGCGGACTATGGCTACACCTTC
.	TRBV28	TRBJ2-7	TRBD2	CASSSLLAGGPGYEQYF	TGTGCCAGCAGTTCCCTACTAGCGGGAGGGCCTGGGTACGAGCAGTACTTC
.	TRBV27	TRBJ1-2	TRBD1	CASRPDSPGQGPYGYTF	TGTGCCAGCAGGCCGGATAGTCCGGGACAGGGGCCCTATGGCTACACCTTC
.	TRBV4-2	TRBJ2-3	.	CASSQDGSVSTDTQYF	TGTGCCAGCAGCCAAGATGGGAGCGTAAGCACAGATACGCAGTATTTT
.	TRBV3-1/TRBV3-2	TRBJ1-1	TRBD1	CASSRFLGQGNSNEAFF	TGTGCCAGCAGCCGCTTCCTCGGACAGGGTAATAGTAATGAAGCTTTCTTT
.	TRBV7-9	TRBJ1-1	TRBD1	CASSRTGEAFF	TGTGCCAGCAGCCGGACAGGCGAAGCTTTCTTT
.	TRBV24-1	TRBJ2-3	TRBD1	CATIRPGQGPTDTQYF	TGTGCCACCATTCGACCGGGACAGGGACCCACAGATACGCAGTATTTT